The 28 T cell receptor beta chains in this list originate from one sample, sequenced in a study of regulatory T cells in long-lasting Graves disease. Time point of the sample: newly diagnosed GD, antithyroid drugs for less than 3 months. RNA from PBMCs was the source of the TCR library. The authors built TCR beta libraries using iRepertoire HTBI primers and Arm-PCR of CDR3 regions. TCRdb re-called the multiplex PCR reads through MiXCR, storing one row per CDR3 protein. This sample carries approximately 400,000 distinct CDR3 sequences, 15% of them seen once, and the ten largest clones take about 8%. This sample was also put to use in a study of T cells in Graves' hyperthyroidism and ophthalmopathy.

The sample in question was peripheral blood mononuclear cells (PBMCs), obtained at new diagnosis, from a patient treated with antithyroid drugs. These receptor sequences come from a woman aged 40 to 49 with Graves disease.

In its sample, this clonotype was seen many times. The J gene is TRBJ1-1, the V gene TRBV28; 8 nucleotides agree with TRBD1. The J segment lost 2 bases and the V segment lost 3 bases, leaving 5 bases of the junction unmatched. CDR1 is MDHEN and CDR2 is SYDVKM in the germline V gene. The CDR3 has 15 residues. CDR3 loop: CASSLQGAGNTEAFF. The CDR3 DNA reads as TGTGCCAGCAGTTTGCAGGGGGCAGGTAACACTGAAGCTTTCTTT.

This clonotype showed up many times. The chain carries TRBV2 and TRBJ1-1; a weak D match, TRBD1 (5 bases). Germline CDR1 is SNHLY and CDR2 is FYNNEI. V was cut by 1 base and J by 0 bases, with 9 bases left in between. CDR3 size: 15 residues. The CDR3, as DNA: TGTGCCAGCAGTGAAGGAGGGGCTATGAACACTGAAGCTTTCTTT. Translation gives CASSEGGAMNTEAFF.

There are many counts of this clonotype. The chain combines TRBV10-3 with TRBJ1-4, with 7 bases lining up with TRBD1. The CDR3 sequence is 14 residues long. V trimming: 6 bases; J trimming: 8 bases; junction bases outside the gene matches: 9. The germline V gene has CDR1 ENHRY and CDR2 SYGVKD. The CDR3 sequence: CAIRDSQGEEKLFF. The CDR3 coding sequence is TGTGCCATCAGGGACAGTCAGGGGGAAGAAAAACTGTTTTTT.

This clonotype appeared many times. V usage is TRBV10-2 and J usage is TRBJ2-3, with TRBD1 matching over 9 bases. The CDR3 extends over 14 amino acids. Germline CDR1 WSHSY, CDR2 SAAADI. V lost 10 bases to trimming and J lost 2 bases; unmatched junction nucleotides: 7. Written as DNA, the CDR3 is TGCGCCACCGGGACAGGGTGGGCCACAGATACGCAGTATTTT. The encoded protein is CATGTGWATDTQYF.

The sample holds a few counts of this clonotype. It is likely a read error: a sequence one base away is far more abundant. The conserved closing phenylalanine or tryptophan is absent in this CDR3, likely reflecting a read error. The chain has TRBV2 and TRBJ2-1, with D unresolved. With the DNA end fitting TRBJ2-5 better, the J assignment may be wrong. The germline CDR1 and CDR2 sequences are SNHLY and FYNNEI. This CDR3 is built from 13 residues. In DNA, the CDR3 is TGTGCCAGCAGTGTTTCTAGCCAAGAGACCCAGTACTCC. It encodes CASSVSSQETQYS.

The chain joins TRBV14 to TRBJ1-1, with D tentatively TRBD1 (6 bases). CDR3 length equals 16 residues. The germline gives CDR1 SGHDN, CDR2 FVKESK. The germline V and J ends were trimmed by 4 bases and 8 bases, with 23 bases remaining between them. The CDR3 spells CASSPLGGGLDLEAFF. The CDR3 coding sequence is TGTGCCAGCAGCCCCCTGGGGGGGGGCTTAGATCTAGAAGCTTTCTTT.

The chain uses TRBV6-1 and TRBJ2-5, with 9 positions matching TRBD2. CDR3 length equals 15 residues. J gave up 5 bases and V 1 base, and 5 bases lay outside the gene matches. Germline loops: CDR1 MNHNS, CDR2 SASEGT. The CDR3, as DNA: TGTGCCAGCAGTGAAGAGGCTAGCGGGATGGAGACCCAGTACTTC. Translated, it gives CASSEEASGMETQYF.

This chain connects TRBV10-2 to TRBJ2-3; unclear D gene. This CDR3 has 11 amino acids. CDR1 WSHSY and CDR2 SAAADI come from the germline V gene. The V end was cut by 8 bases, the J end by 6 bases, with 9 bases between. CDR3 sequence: CASSDGDTQYF. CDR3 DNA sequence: TGCGCCAGCTCGGACGGGGATACGCAGTATTTT.

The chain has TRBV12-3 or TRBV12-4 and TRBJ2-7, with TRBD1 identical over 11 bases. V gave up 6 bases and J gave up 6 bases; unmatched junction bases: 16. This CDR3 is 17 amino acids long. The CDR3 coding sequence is TGTGCCAGCAGCCCTAAATCCGGGACAGGGGGAAGAGCCGAGCAGTACTTC. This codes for CASSPKSGTGGRAEQYF.

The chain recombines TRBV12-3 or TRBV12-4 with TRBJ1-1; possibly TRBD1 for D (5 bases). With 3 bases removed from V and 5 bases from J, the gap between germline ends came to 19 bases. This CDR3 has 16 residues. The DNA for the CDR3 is TGTGCCAGCAGTTTTTGGGGCGGGCAGGGAGGGACTGAAGCTTTCTTT. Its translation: CASSFWGGQGGTEAFF.

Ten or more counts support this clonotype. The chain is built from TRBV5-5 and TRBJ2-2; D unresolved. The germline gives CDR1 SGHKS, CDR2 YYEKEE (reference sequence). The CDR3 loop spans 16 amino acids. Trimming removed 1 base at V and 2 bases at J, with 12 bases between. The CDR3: CASSLYGSLNTGELFF. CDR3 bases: TGTGCCAGCAGCTTGTATGGCAGCCTTAACACCGGGGAGCTGTTTTTT.

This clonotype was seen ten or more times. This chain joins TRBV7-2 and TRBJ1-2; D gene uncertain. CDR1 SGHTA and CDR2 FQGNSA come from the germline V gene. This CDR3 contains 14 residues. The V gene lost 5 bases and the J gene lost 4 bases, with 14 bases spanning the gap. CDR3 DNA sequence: TGTGCCAGCAGCCGCCCGACACGGATCTATGGCTACACCTTC. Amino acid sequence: CASSRPTRIYGYTF. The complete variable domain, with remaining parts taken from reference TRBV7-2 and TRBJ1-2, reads GAGVSQSPSNKVTEKGKDVELRCDPISGHTALYWYRQSLGQGLEFLIYFQGNSAPDKSGLPSDRFSAERTGGSVSTLTIQRTQQEDSAVYLCASSRPTRIYGYTFGSGTRLTVV.

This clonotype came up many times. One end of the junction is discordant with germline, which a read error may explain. The CDR3 nucleotides read TGTGCCAGCCGTTTCAACTCTGGGGCCAACGTCCTGACTTTC. It codes for CASRFNSGANVLTF. The chain combines TRBV28 with TRBJ2-6; unclear D gene. In germline, CDR1 is MDHEN, CDR2 SYDVKM. This CDR3 region has 14 residues.

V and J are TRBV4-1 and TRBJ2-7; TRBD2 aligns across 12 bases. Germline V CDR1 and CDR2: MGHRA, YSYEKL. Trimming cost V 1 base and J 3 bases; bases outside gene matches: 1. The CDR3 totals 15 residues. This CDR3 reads CASSQGTSGIYEQYF. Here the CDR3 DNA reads TGCGCCAGCAGCCAAGGGACTAGCGGGATCTACGAGCAGTACTTC.

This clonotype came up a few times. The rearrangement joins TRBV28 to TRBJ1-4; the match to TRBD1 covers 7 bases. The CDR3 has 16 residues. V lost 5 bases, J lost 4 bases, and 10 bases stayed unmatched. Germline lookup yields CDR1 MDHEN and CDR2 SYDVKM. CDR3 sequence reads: CASSQRTGYLNEKLFF. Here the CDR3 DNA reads TGTGCCAGCAGTCAACGGACAGGCTACCTTAATGAAAAACTGTTTTTT.

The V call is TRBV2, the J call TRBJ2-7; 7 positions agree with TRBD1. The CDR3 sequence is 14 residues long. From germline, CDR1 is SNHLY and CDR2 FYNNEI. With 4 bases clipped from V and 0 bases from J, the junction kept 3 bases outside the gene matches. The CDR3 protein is CASSGQGISYEQYF. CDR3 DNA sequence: TGTGCCAGCAGTGGACAGGGAATCTCCTACGAGCAGTACTTC. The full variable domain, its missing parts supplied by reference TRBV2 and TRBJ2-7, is EPEVTQTPSHQVTQMGQEVILRCVPISNHLYFYWYRQILGQKVEFLVSFYNNEISEKSEIFDDQFSVERPDGSNFTLKIRSTKLEDSAMYFCASSGQGISYEQYFGPGTRLTVT.

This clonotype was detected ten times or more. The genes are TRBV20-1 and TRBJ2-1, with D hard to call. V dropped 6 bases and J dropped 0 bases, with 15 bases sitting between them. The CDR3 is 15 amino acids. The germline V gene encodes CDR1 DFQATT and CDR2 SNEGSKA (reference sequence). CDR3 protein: CSAQRSVSSYNEQFF. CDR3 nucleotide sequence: TGCAGTGCGCAGAGGTCGGTGAGCTCCTACAATGAGCAGTTCTTC.

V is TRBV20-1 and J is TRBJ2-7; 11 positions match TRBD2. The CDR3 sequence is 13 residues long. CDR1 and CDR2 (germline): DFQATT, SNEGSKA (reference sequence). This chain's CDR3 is CSPSGGILYEQYF. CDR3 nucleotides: TGCAGCCCTAGCGGGGGGATCCTCTACGAGCAGTACTTC.

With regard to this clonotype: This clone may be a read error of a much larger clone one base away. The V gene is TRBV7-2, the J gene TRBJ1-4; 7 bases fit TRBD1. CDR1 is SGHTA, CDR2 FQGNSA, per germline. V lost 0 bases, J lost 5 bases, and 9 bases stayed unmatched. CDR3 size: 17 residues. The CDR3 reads CASSLAGQGGRNEKLFF. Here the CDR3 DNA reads TGTGCCAGCAGCTTAGCAGGCCAGGGGGGGAGGAATGAAAAACTGTTTTTT.

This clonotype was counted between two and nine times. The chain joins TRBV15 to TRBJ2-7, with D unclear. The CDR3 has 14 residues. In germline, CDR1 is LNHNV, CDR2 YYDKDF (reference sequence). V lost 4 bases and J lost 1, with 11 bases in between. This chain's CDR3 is CATSNSLGSYEQYF. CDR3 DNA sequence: TGTGCCACCAGCAACTCCTTGGGTTCCTACGAGCAGTACTTC.

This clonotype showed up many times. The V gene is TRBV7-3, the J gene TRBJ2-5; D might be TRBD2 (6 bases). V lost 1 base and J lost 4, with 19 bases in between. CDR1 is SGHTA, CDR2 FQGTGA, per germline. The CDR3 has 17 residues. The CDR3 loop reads CASSLICWRVLGETQYF. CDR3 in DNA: TGTGCCAGCAGCTTAATTTGTTGGAGGGTCCTTGGAGAGACCCAGTACTTC.

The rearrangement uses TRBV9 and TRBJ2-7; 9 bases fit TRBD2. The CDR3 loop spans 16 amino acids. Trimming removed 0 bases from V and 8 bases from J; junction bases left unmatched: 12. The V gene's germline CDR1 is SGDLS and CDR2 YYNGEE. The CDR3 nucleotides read TGTGCCAGCAGCGTAGGCGGCGGGGCTAGCGGGATTCAGCAGTACTTC. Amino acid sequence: CASSVGGGASGIQQYF.

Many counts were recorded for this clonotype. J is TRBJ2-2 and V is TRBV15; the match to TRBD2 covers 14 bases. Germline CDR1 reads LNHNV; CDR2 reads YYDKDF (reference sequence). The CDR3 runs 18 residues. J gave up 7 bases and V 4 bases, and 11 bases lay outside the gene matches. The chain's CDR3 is CATSTGLAGGPNSGELFF. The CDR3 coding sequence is TGTGCCACCAGCACTGGACTAGCGGGAGGCCCTAATAGCGGGGAGCTGTTTTTT.

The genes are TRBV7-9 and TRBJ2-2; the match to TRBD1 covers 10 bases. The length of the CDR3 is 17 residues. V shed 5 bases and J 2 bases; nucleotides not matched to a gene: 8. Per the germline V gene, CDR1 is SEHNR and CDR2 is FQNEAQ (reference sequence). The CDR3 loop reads CASSPPTGGLNTGELFF. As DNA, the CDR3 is TGTGCCAGCAGCCCCCCGACAGGGGGCCTAAACACCGGGGAGCTGTTTTTT.

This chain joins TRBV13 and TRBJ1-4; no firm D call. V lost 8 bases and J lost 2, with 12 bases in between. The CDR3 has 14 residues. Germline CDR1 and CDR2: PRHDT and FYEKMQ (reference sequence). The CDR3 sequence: CASGRWSTNEKLFF. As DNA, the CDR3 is TGTGCCAGCGGAAGGTGGAGTACTAATGAAAAACTGTTTTTT.

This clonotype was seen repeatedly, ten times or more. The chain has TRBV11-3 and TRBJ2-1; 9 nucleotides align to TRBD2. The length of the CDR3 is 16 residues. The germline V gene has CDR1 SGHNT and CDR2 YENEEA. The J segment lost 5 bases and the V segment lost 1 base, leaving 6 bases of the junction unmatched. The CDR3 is CASSLVAGGPHNEQFF. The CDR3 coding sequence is TGTGCCAGCAGCTTAGTTGCGGGAGGGCCTCACAATGAGCAGTTCTTC.

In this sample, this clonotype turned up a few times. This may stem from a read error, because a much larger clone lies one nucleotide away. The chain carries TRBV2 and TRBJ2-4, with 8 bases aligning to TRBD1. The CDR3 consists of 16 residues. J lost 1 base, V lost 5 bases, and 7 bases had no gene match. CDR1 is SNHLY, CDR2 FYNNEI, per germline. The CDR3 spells CASSRTTGEAKNIQYF. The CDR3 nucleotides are TGTGCCAGCAGTAGGACGACAGGGGAGGCCAAAAACATTCAGTACTTC.

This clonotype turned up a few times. CDR3 in amino acids: CASSYSRTGTSGNEQFF. The CDR3 DNA reads TGTGCCAGCAGTTACTCACGGACCGGGACTAGCGGCAATGAGCAGTTCTTC. This chain uses TRBV6-2 or TRBV6-3 with TRBJ2-1, with 11 bases that match TRBD2. Germline CDR1 MNHEY, CDR2 SVGEGT. There are 17 residues in the CDR3. The V gene end was trimmed by 0 bases and the J gene end by 6 bases; junction bases not matched to a gene: 7.